This T cell receptor beta chain was found in a study of CD4 T cells in relation to SARS-CoV-2 and coronaviruses. Study-wide points: This crossreactivity analysis covered spike protein alone, no other viral proteins. Samples before the pandemic and after infection were not matched within any donor.

The CDR3 loop spans 13 amino acids. Trimming removed 5 bases at V and 4 bases at J, with 12 bases between. CDR1 LNHDA and CDR2 SQIVND come from the germline V gene (reference sequence). With respect to this clone: The antigen is unknown.

The unexposed donors gave CD4+ T cells in about 2011-2019, prior to COVID-19. Isolation of CD4+ T cells took place after approximately eleven days in culture. Roughly 2 million PBMCs per well were cultured with 8.5 to 10 IU/ml IL-2. Half the medium was replaced with IL-2 medium on days 3 and 7. TCRdb's copy holds only in-frame clones and misses some; the assay was immunoSEQ multiplex PCR. The sample has about 16,000 clones, about 82% seen once. This receptor was identified in a human donor in good health. The chain links TRBV19 to TRBJ2-7; D call uncertain. Sequencing input: CD4+ T cells from PBMCs, cultured in vitro. CDR3 nucleotides: TGTGCCAGTAGTCGAATTCCCCCGTACGAGCAGTACTTC. This encodes CASSRIPPYEQYF.